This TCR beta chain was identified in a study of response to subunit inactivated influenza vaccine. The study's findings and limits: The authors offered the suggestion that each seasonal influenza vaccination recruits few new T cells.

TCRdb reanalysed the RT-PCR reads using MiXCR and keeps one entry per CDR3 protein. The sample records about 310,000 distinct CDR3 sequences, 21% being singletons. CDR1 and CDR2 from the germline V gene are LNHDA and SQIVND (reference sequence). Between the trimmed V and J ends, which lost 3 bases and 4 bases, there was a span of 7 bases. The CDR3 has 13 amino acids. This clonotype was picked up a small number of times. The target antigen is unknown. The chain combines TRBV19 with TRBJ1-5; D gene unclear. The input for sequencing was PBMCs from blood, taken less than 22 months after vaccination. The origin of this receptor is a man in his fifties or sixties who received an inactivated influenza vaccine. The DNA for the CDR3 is TGTGCCAGTAGTATTCGGGTGAATCAGCCCCAGCATTTT. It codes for CASSIRVNQPQHF.